Listed below are T cell receptor beta chains from one sample, sequenced in a study of early T cells in non-severe SARS-CoV-2 infection. MiXCR was run by TCRdb on the 5' RACE reads, yielding one entry per CDR3 protein. The sample lists tens of thousands of distinct CDR3 sequences, over 9.5% occurring once. The sequenced sample consisted of whole blood. The source is an adult who was a healthcare worker with PCR-confirmed SARS-CoV-2 infection or an uninfected control (not recorded which). CDR3s leave out the opening cysteine and the closing phenylalanine or tryptophan. D genes are given only for firm matches.

CDR3	V	J	D
ASSTDRSKPYEQY	TRBV19	TRBJ2-7	NA
ASSLFRTSGSTQY	TRBV7-6	TRBJ2-3	TRBD2
ASSRQGGTEAF	TRBV6-6	TRBJ1-1	TRBD1
ASSLSGNQPQH	TRBV11-2	TRBJ1-5	NA
SARDFEQVTLAGEETQY	TRBV20-1	TRBJ2-5	TRBD2
ASSSPLTGTSGYNEQF	TRBV11-2	TRBJ2-1	TRBD2
ASSVEGRSTDTQY	TRBV9	TRBJ2-3	NA
SAGDSPRSYNEQF	TRBV20-1	TRBJ2-1	NA
ASSLSTGRTGNIQY	TRBV28	TRBJ2-4	NA
ASSLAPFVGENEKLF	TRBV5-1	TRBJ1-4	NA
ASSRTRQGASYEQY	TRBV11-2	TRBJ2-7	TRBD1
ASSLSGGLPVQY	TRBV27	TRBJ2-3	NA
ASIKHLLGTEAF	TRBV28	TRBJ1-1	NA
SASSGLGMAGELF	TRBV20-1	TRBJ2-2	NA
ASMRWSYGYT	TRBV2	TRBJ1-2	NA
ASSIAGGEQF	TRBV7-8	TRBJ2-1	TRBD1
ASSLGGLETQY	TRBV7-2	TRBJ2-5	NA
ASSQELNTEAF	TRBV4-3	TRBJ1-1	NA
SARQTSGGAVGTQY	TRBV20-1	TRBJ2-3	TRBD2
ASRETDQNTEAF	TRBV12-3/TRBV12-4	TRBJ1-1	NA
ASSLDSSGPQH	TRBV5-1	TRBJ1-5	NA
SAEAGVGLRYNEQF	TRBV20-1	TRBJ2-1	TRBD2
ASSGTLIGTNSPLH	TRBV6-1	TRBJ1-6	NA
ASSLGLSYDNEQF	TRBV7-7	TRBJ2-1	NA
ASSWTVGGDTQY	TRBV5-6	TRBJ2-3	NA
ASSSPGVGNFYEQY	TRBV28	TRBJ2-7	NA
SARGDRGRDTGELF	TRBV20-1	TRBJ2-2	TRBD1
ASSLSGGSEAF	TRBV12-3/TRBV12-4	TRBJ1-1	NA
ASSFSRSLYNEQF	TRBV11-3	TRBJ2-1	NA
ASSVAMGAGTGELF	TRBV9	TRBJ2-2	NA
ASRPTGPDTQY	TRBV6-5	TRBJ2-3	NA
SAGWRQEQY	TRBV20-1	TRBJ2-7	NA
ASSLRGGTWLSSYNEQF	TRBV5-1	TRBJ2-1	NA
ASSEQGGTEAF	TRBV6-1	TRBJ1-1	TRBD1
ASSPGTGQTYEQY	TRBV3-1	TRBJ2-7	TRBD1
ASSLVPLALADTQY	TRBV7-8	TRBJ2-3	NA
ASSTRTGQDGYT	TRBV5-5	TRBJ1-2	TRBD1
ASSQGAYGNSPLH	TRBV3-2	TRBJ1-6	NA
SVGTGAPRSYGYT	TRBV29-1	TRBJ1-2	TRBD1
ASSLVGGSRETQY	TRBV11-2	TRBJ2-5	TRBD2
ASSPLGGTDTQY	TRBV18	TRBJ2-3	NA
ASAPGRGPAYEQY	TRBV12-3/TRBV12-4	TRBJ2-7	NA
ASSPQGTRETQY	TRBV18	TRBJ2-5	NA
SARDSGGTDTQY	TRBV20-1	TRBJ2-3	TRBD2
SVEDVEQY	TRBV29-1	TRBJ2-7	NA
ASSRDGGVDTQY	TRBV4-2	TRBJ2-3	TRBD2
ASSEVENYGYT	TRBV2	TRBJ1-2	NA
ATIAVRLH	TRBV15	TRBJ1-6	NA
ASSLSHYNEQF	TRBV5-1	TRBJ2-1	NA
SVERGRAPGTQY	TRBV29-1	TRBJ2-3	NA
ASSLVKVYNSPLH	TRBV27	TRBJ1-6	NA
ASSLFPAGGEETQY	TRBV7-2	TRBJ2-5	TRBD2
AISADNEQF	TRBV10-3	TRBJ2-1	NA
ASSLRTGNGYT	TRBV7-8	TRBJ1-2	TRBD1
ASSPKAGTGFMNTEAF	TRBV7-2	TRBJ1-1	TRBD1
ASKRGKETQY	TRBV12-3/TRBV12-4	TRBJ2-5	TRBD2
ASSRDRGDTQY	TRBV5-5	TRBJ2-3	TRBD1
ASSRKGLAGGIQETQY	TRBV7-2	TRBJ2-5	TRBD2
ASSDTDRGHQPQH	TRBV6-1	TRBJ1-5	TRBD1
ASSSDRLSTDTQY	TRBV5-4	TRBJ2-3	NA